The source of this T cell receptor (beta chain) is a study of blood T cell repertoires in COVID-19. Background on the study: From the United States, Italy and Spain came samples of acute and convalescent COVID-19. T cells, B-cell-depleted T cells, or PBMCs provided the cDNA or gDNA that served as material.

Profiling relied on immunoSEQ multiplex PCR, and the TCRdb table lists in-frame clones only, not all of them. The sample lists 90,000 to 120,000 clones, roughly 80% seen once, with about 20% in the top ten. The V and J ends lost 1 base and 8 bases respectively, with 15 bases between them. Germline CDR1 is SGHAT and CDR2 is FQNNGV. This CDR3 is 16 amino acids long. The sample was peripheral blood. The chain employs TRBV11-2 and TRBJ1-6; maybe TRBD1 (6 bases). The sequence came from an older man with active or convalescent COVID-19. CDR3 nucleotides: TGTGCCAGCAGCTTAGTACTGGGGGCATTCGATTCACCCCTCCACTTT. Its protein product is CASSLVLGAFDSPLHF.